A single sample gave rise to the 13 T cell receptor beta chains below, sequenced in a study of CD8 T cells in ankylosing spondylitis. MiXCR, applied by TCRdb to the 5' RACE reads, yields one record per CDR3 protein. This sample carries 230,000 or so distinct CDR3 sequences, approximately 20% of them seen once, and the ten largest clones take around 30%. The sequencing sample was made of blood, either unsorted or a sorted T cell fraction (not recorded which). All receptors come from a male donor with ankylosing spondylitis or in good health (not recorded which).

V gene TRBV6-5 combines with J gene TRBJ2-7; 11 bases match TRBD2. V dropped 4 bases and J dropped 4; count of bases not matched to a gene: 9. Per the germline V gene, CDR1 is MNHEY and CDR2 is SVGAGI. The CDR3 totals 16 residues. The CDR3 DNA sequence: TGTGCCAGCAGTTTAGGACTAGCGGGTGATCTATACGAGCAGTACTTC. Its protein product is CASSLGLAGDLYEQYF.

The genes are TRBV18 and TRBJ2-3; TRBD1 agrees at 7 bases. V was clipped by 4 bases and J by 6 bases; unmatched bases: 4. Germline CDR1 KGHSH, CDR2 LQKENI. The CDR3 totals 13 residues. CDR3 region: CASSHLQGDTQYF. CDR3 coding DNA: TGTGCCAGCTCACATCTACAGGGGGATACGCAGTATTTT.

This clonotype has a count of ten or more. This rearrangement joins TRBV29-1 to TRBJ2-7; 7 bases are a match to TRBD1. Germline assignment: CDR1 SQVTM and CDR2 ANQGSEA. The CDR3 is 14 amino acids. V lost 8 bases to trimming and J lost 2 bases; unmatched junction nucleotides: 12. Here the CDR3 reads CSYAGDRAPYEQYF. The CDR3 coding sequence is TGCAGCTACGCTGGGGACAGAGCCCCCTACGAGCAGTACTTC.

The rearrangement links TRBV5-5 to TRBJ2-7; D may be TRBD2 (6 bases). Germline loops: CDR1 SGHKS, CDR2 YYEKEE (reference sequence). Trimming shortened V by 7 bases and J by 0 bases, and 14 bases separated the two germline ends. This CDR3 has 14 amino acids. For the CDR3, the DNA is TGTGCCAGCCAGGAGGGAGAAAGCTCCTACGAGCAGTACTTC. It specifies CASQEGESSYEQYF.

This clonotype came up a few times. V and J are TRBV7-6 and TRBJ2-3, with 11 nucleotides matching TRBD2. Germline lookup yields CDR1 SGHVS and CDR2 FNYEAQ. This CDR3 spans 15 amino acids. After removal of 5 bases from V and 5 bases from J, the junction contained 6 bases not matched to a gene. CDR3 coding DNA: TGTGCCAGCAGCCCCCTACTAGCGGGAGAAGATACGCAGTATTTT. Amino acid sequence: CASSPLLAGEDTQYF.

This clonotype was observed at least ten times. The chain links TRBV29-1 to TRBJ2-1; no reliable D call. With 2 bases removed from V and 2 bases from J, the gap between germline ends came to 10 bases. The CDR3 extends over 14 amino acids. Germline assignment: CDR1 SQVTM and CDR2 ANQGSEA. In DNA form, the CDR3 reads TGCAGCGTTGAAACAACCCAGACCTACAATGAGCAGTTCTTC. Amino acids: CSVETTQTYNEQFF.

The chain employs TRBV5-1 and TRBJ2-7; TRBD1 aligns across 7 bases. Germline values: CDR1 SGHRS, CDR2 YFSETQ. V was clipped by 5 bases and J by 2 bases; unmatched bases: 4. There are 13 residues in the CDR3. The CDR3 sequence: CASSVTGTYEQYF. The CDR3 nucleotides read TGCGCCAGCAGTGTGACAGGGACCTACGAGCAGTACTTC.

Ten or more counts support this clonotype. The V and J genes are TRBV5-1 and TRBJ2-3; 10 positions agree with TRBD1. Germline V gene lookup returns CDR1 SGHRS and CDR2 YFSETQ. The V gene end was trimmed by 4 bases and the J gene end by 1 base; junction bases not matched to a gene: 3. The CDR3 runs 15 residues. The CDR3 here is CASSPGTGGTDTQYF. The CDR3 DNA reads TGCGCCAGCAGCCCCGGGACAGGGGGCACAGATACGCAGTATTTT.

The rearrangement uses TRBV6-1 and TRBJ2-7, with a possible D match to TRBD2 (5 bases). V lost 1 base and J lost 7, with 8 bases in between. This CDR3 spans 12 amino acids. Germline V gives CDR1 MNHNS, CDR2 SASEGT. CDR3 amino acids: CASSEGPGEQYF. The CDR3 coding sequence is TGTGCCAGCAGTGAAGGCCCGGGGGAGCAGTACTTC.

Many counts were recorded for this clonotype. The rearrangement joins TRBV12-3 or TRBV12-4 to TRBJ1-1; D is unclear. Trimming stripped 6 bases from V and 0 bases from J, with 17 bases between. The CDR3 sequence is 16 residues long. The CDR3 loop is CASRERWVPMNTEAFF. CDR3 coding DNA: TGTGCCAGCAGGGAGAGATGGGTTCCGATGAACACTGAAGCTTTCTTT.

The CDR3 here is CASRGQDNGYTF. CDR3 nucleotide sequence: TGTGCCAGCAGAGGACAGGATAATGGCTACACCTTC. This chain links TRBV6-5 with TRBJ1-2; 7 bases agree with TRBD1. The junction had 4 bases not matched to a gene; V was cut back by 6 bases and J by 6 bases. Germline CDR1 reads MNHEY; CDR2 reads SVGAGI. The CDR3 runs 12 residues.

This clonotype was recorded once. The chain is built from TRBV5-5 and TRBJ1-1; D not resolved. CDR1 and CDR2 from the germline V gene are SGHKS and YYEKEE (reference sequence). V lost 4 bases to trimming and J lost 2 bases, with 15 bases between them. The CDR3 has 15 amino acids. The CDR3 reads CASSNPLVINTEAFF. In DNA, the CDR3 is TGTGCCAGCAGCAACCCACTCGTGATTAACACTGAAGCTTTCTTT.

This clonotype has ten or more counts. The rearrangement uses TRBV7-2 and TRBJ2-1; 10 bases are a match to TRBD2. V shed 5 bases, J shed 4 bases, and the junction held 5 bases outside the gene matches. The germline V gene encodes CDR1 SGHTA and CDR2 FQGNSA. The CDR3 length is 15 residues. CDR3 amino acids: CASSALAGPYNEQFF. The CDR3 DNA reads as TGTGCCAGCAGCGCACTAGCGGGACCATACAATGAGCAGTTCTTC.